Listed below are T cell receptor beta chains from one sample, sequenced in a study of cytomegalovirus exposure and HLA in healthy donors. This table comes from immunoSEQ multiplex PCR, and its TCRdb copy is limited to in-frame clones, with some not included. Among roughly 150,000 clones, around 85% were seen once, and the ten largest hold about 1.5%. The sample comprised PBMCs. These receptors all come from a man between 50 and 59 years old in good health and CMV-seropositive. The CDR3 runs from the conserved cysteine through the conserved F or W. D genes are given only for firm matches. Where a row states a size, it is once, few, many or the class of an expanded clone; other rows omit it.

clone_size | j_call | v_call | d_call | cdr3_nt | cdr3_aa
- | TRBJ2-7 | TRBV6-4 | TRBD2 | TGTGCCAGAACTAGCGGGAGGAGGTACGAGCAGTACTTC | CARTSGRRYEQYF
- | TRBJ2-3 | TRBV5-1 | TRBD2 | TGCGCCAGCAGCTTGGCTAGCGGGGGGGTTACGCAGTATTTT | CASSLASGGVTQYF
few | TRBJ2-7 | TRBV5-4 | - | TGTGCCAGCAGCTTGAGGGGACTGCCTAGCGAGCAGTACTTC | CASSLRGLPSEQYF
- | TRBJ1-1 | TRBV2 | - | TGTGCCAGCAGTCCTTTATTGAGCGGCACTGAAGCTTTCTTT | CASSPLLSGTEAFF
- | TRBJ2-5 | TRBV5-1 | - | TGCGCCAGCAGCTCAGGGGCTAGCGGTCAAGAGACCCAGTACTTC | CASSSGASGQETQYF
- | TRBJ2-5 | TRBV25-1 | TRBD2 | TGTGCCAGCATTTGGCGGGAGGGGGGTGGGACCCAGTACTTC | CASIWREGGGTQYF
- | TRBJ2-3 | TRBV5-1 | TRBD2 | TGCGCCAGCAGCCCCGGGACTAGCTCACTAGATACGCAGTATTTT | CASSPGTSSLDTQYF
- | TRBJ2-7 | TRBV4-2 | TRBD2 | TGTGCCAGCAGCCAAGGACTAGCGGGGACCTACGAGCAGTACTTC | CASSQGLAGTYEQYF
- | TRBJ2-2 | TRBV28 | TRBD2 | TGTGCCAGCAGCCGACTAGCGGGAAGGCTGTTTTTT | CASSRLAGRLFF
once | TRBJ2-1 | TRBV4-3 | TRBD1 | TGCGCCAGCAGCCAAGACGGGACAGATTACAATGAGCAGTTCTTC | CASSQDGTDYNEQFF
few | TRBJ2-5 | TRBV11-3 | TRBD2 | TGTGCCAGCAGCTTGTCGGGGGGGAAGACCCAGTACTTC | CASSLSGGKTQYF
- | TRBJ2-7 | TRBV6-6 | - | TGTGCCAGCAGATATTCCGCCGGGACTCAATCCTACGAGCAGTACTTC | CASRYSAGTQSYEQYF
- | TRBJ2-2 | TRBV4-3 | TRBD2 | TGCGCCAGCAGCCAAGATGGCCTAGCGGGAGAAGGGGAGCTGTTTTTT | CASSQDGLAGEGELFF
- | TRBJ1-6 | TRBV27 | TRBD1 | TGTGCCAGCAGACCTACAGGGGGCGGTTCACCCCTCCACTTT | CASRPTGGGSPLHF
- | TRBJ2-5 | TRBV29-1 | TRBD1 | TGCAGCGTTGGCAGGGGGCTCCGAGAGACCCAGTACTTC | CSVGRGLRETQYF
- | TRBJ2-4 | TRBV5-4 | - | TGTGCCAGCAGCTTGGCCACCCAGGGGTACATTCAGTACTTC | CASSLATQGYIQYF
- | TRBJ1-1 | TRBV28 | - | TGTGCCAGCAGTTTAAGAGAGAACACTGAAGCTTTCTTT | CASSLRENTEAFF
- | TRBJ2-7 | TRBV10-3 | TRBD1 | TGTGCCATCAGTGAGTCCCCGGGACAGTCCCGATACGAGCAGTACTTC | CAISESPGQSRYEQYF
few | TRBJ2-7 | TRBV7-9 | TRBD1 | TGTGCCAGCAGCTTGGGACAGGGGGCGTACCACGAGCAGTACTTC | CASSLGQGAYHEQYF
- | TRBJ1-2 | TRBV6-5 | - | TGTGCCAGCAGTTACTTTCTCGCCGGCGGGGGCGGTGGCTACACCTTC | CASSYFLAGGGGGYTF
- | TRBJ2-3 | TRBV18 | - | TGTGCCAGCTCACCATTCCAGGCTAACACAGATACGCAGTATTTT | CASSPFQANTDTQYF
- | TRBJ1-1 | TRBV7-3 | - | TGTGCCAGCAGCTTGGGACAATGGAACACTGAAGCTTTCTTT | CASSLGQWNTEAFF
- | TRBJ1-2 | TRBV5-1 | - | TGCGCCAGCAGCTTGGGGGCTACTGATGGCTACACCTTC | CASSLGATDGYTF
- | TRBJ1-3 | TRBV28 | TRBD1 | TGTGCCAGCAGTTCGGGACAGGGTCCCAACACCATATATTTT | CASSSGQGPNTIYF
- | TRBJ2-7 | TRBV6-5 | TRBD1 | TGTGCCAGCAGTTCCCGGACAGGAGCTTACGAGCAGTACTTC | CASSSRTGAYEQYF
once | TRBJ2-1 | TRBV2 | - | TGTGCCAGCACTCTCTTCAATGAGCAGTTCTTC | CASTLFNEQFF
few | TRBJ2-5 | TRBV7-3 | TRBD2 | TGTGCCAGCAGCTTAATGGGAGGGCCGGAGGAGACCCAGTACTTC | CASSLMGGPEETQYF
- | TRBJ2-5 | TRBV5-5 | - | TGTGCCAGCAGCTTCGATGACGGGGAGACCCAGTACTTC | CASSFDDGETQYF
- | TRBJ2-5 | TRBV2 | - | TGTGCCGGCGGTTACATACAAGAGACCCAGTACTTC | CAGGYIQETQYF
- | TRBJ2-3 | TRBV23-1 | TRBD1 | TGCGCCAGCAGTTCGTGGCCGTCCCGGGACAGGGAGTGGGATACGCAGTATTTT | CASSSWPSRDREWDTQYF
- | TRBJ1-6 | TRBV18 | - | TGTGCCAGCTCGGGGGCGCTTCAATCACCCCTCCACTTT | CASSGALQSPLHF
- | TRBJ1-2 | TRBV6-5 | - | TGTGCCAGCGGGGGGGCGGGCTATGGCTACACCTTC | CASGGAGYGYTF
- | TRBJ1-5 | TRBV4-1 | - | TGCGCCAGCAGCCAAGAAACTAATCAGCCCCAGCATTTT | CASSQETNQPQHF
- | TRBJ1-1 | TRBV2 | TRBD1 | TGTGCCAGCAGTTCTAGGACAGGGGGCGGGTCTGAAGCTTTCTTT | CASSSRTGGGSEAFF
- | TRBJ1-2 | TRBV6-4 | TRBD1 | TGTGCCAGCAGTGACTCCCGGGGACAGAACTATGGCTACACCTTC | CASSDSRGQNYGYTF
- | TRBJ1-1 | TRBV5-1 | - | TGCGCCAGCTCCCGGACGCCGGGGGGAGCTGAAGCTTTCTTT | CASSRTPGGAEAFF
- | TRBJ1-1 | TRBV5-1 | - | TGCGCCAGCAGCTCAAGTTCAGGGCGTGAAGCTTTCTTT | CASSSSSGREAFF
- | TRBJ1-2 | TRBV11-2 | TRBD1 | TGTGCCAGCAGCCTTACCCTAAGACAGGGGGCTGGCTATGGCTACACCTTC | CASSLTLRQGAGYGYTF
- | TRBJ2-7 | TRBV5-4 | TRBD2 | TGTGCCAGCAGCCCCCAGTCGTATAGCGGGGCAACCTACGAGCAGTACTTC | CASSPQSYSGATYEQYF
- | TRBJ2-2 | TRBV28 | - | TGTGCCAGCAGTTTAAGTCAGACCGGGGAGCTGTTTTTT | CASSLSQTGELFF
- | TRBJ2-7 | TRBV5-1 | - | TGCGCCAGCAGGTTAAATTGGCAGGACTACGAGCAGTACTTC | CASRLNWQDYEQYF
- | TRBJ2-3 | TRBV11-2 | TRBD1 | TGTGCCAGCAGCTTATTGGGACAGGTTGCGGATACGCAGTATTTT | CASSLLGQVADTQYF
few | TRBJ1-1 | TRBV13 | - | TGTGCCAGCAGCTTACCGACCGTGGACTTGAACACTGAAGCTTTCTTT | CASSLPTVDLNTEAFF